These T cell receptor beta chains were read from a single sample in a study of cytomegalovirus exposure and HLA in healthy donors. The assay was immunoSEQ multiplex PCR, and TCRdb's table has in-frame clones only and misses some. The sample's table shows 90,000 to 100,000 clones. Input material: PBMCs. Source of these receptors: a woman in her twenties or thirties in good health and CMV-seronegative. Both conserved end residues are part of each CDR3. Fields, in order: D gene, J gene, V gene, CDR3 protein, CDR3 DNA. D genes are given only for firm matches.

D gene: TRBD2; J gene: TRBJ2-1; V gene: TRBV28; CDR3 protein: CASSPTSGRYNEQFF; CDR3 DNA: TGTGCCAGCAGCCCCACTAGCGGGAGATATAATGAGCAGTTCTTC
D gene: TRBD2; J gene: TRBJ2-1; V gene: TRBV5-4; CDR3 protein: CASSLVLAGYNEQFF; CDR3 DNA: TGTGCCAGCAGCTTGGTTCTAGCGGGATACAATGAGCAGTTCTTC
D gene: NA; J gene: TRBJ1-4; V gene: TRBV11-2; CDR3 protein: CASSLVGRNEKLFF; CDR3 DNA: TGTGCCAGCAGCTTAGTAGGGAGAAATGAAAAACTGTTTTTT
D gene: TRBD1; J gene: TRBJ1-1; V gene: TRBV27; CDR3 protein: CASLGQMNTEAFF; CDR3 DNA: TGTGCCAGCTTGGGACAGATGAACACTGAAGCTTTCTTT
D gene: TRBD2; J gene: TRBJ2-7; V gene: TRBV2; CDR3 protein: CANAGLLKYEQYF; CDR3 DNA: TGTGCCAACGCGGGACTATTAAAATACGAGCAGTACTTC
D gene: NA; J gene: TRBJ2-3; V gene: TRBV28; CDR3 protein: CASSLSQGLDVDTQYF; CDR3 DNA: TGTGCCAGCAGTTTATCCCAGGGTTTAGATGTAGATACGCAGTATTTT
D gene: NA; J gene: TRBJ1-5; V gene: TRBV5-1; CDR3 protein: CASSQSSDPNQPQHF; CDR3 DNA: TGCGCCAGCAGCCAATCCAGCGACCCCAATCAGCCCCAGCATTTT
D gene: NA; J gene: TRBJ1-4; V gene: TRBV5-4; CDR3 protein: CASSLVRGGLFF; CDR3 DNA: TGTGCCAGCAGCTTGGTACGGGGGGGTCTGTTTTTT
D gene: NA; J gene: TRBJ2-5; V gene: TRBV4-2; CDR3 protein: CASSQDRRDLYQETQYF; CDR3 DNA: TGTGCCAGCAGCCAAGATAGGCGGGACCTGTACCAAGAGACCCAGTACTTC
D gene: TRBD1; J gene: TRBJ2-7; V gene: TRBV6-4; CDR3 protein: CASSPGTGGDEQYF; CDR3 DNA: TGTGCCAGCAGTCCCGGGACAGGGGGCGACGAGCAGTACTTC
D gene: NA; J gene: TRBJ2-7; V gene: TRBV18; CDR3 protein: CASSPPPGLLNEQYF; CDR3 DNA: TGTGCCAGCTCACCACCCCCCGGACTGTTAAACGAGCAGTACTTC
D gene: TRBD1; J gene: TRBJ1-1; V gene: TRBV6-6; CDR3 protein: CASREDRVTEAFF; CDR3 DNA: TGTGCCAGCAGAGAGGACAGGGTCACTGAAGCTTTCTTT
D gene: TRBD1; J gene: TRBJ2-5; V gene: TRBV9; CDR3 protein: CASSAHSDRGRRETQYF; CDR3 DNA: TGTGCCAGCAGCGCACATTCGGACAGGGGGCGCAGAGAGACCCAGTACTTC
D gene: NA; J gene: TRBJ2-5; V gene: TRBV28; CDR3 protein: CASSPGIQETQYF; CDR3 DNA: TGTGCCAGCAGCCCGGGGATTCAAGAGACCCAGTACTTC
D gene: TRBD1; J gene: TRBJ1-2; V gene: TRBV28; CDR3 protein: CASSAGTGVGGYTF; CDR3 DNA: TGTGCCAGCAGTGCCGGGACAGGAGTAGGTGGCTACACCTTC
D gene: NA; J gene: TRBJ2-3; V gene: TRBV9; CDR3 protein: CASTLSGDPTDTQYF; CDR3 DNA: TGTGCCAGCACTCTTTCGGGGGACCCTACAGATACGCAGTATTTT
D gene: NA; J gene: TRBJ2-7; V gene: TRBV5-4; CDR3 protein: CASSLRPNYEQYF; CDR3 DNA: TGTGCCAGCAGCTTGCGTCCTAACTACGAGCAGTACTTC
D gene: TRBD2; J gene: TRBJ2-1; V gene: TRBV4-1; CDR3 protein: CASSQDSPGLGRNEQFF; CDR3 DNA: TGCGCCAGCAGCCAAGACTCTCCGGGACTAGGACGCAATGAGCAGTTCTTC
D gene: NA; J gene: TRBJ2-4; V gene: TRBV29-1; CDR3 protein: CSVEMRLAKNIQYF; CDR3 DNA: TGCAGCGTTGAGATGAGGTTAGCCAAAAACATTCAGTACTTC
D gene: NA; J gene: TRBJ1-1; V gene: TRBV7-9; CDR3 protein: CASSSRGGARTEAFF; CDR3 DNA: TGTGCCAGCAGCTCCCGCGGGGGCGCGAGGACTGAAGCTTTCTTT
D gene: NA; J gene: TRBJ2-7; V gene: TRBV28; CDR3 protein: CASSFSLAGYEQYF; CDR3 DNA: TGTGCCAGCAGTTTTTCCCTAGCCGGCTACGAGCAGTACTTC
D gene: NA; J gene: TRBJ1-5; V gene: TRBV7-7; CDR3 protein: CASRHRRRGNQPQHF; CDR3 DNA: TGTGCTAGCAGGCACCGCCGGCGGGGCAATCAGCCCCAGCATTTT
D gene: NA; J gene: TRBJ2-7; V gene: TRBV4-1; CDR3 protein: CASSQVHTGSSYEQYF; CDR3 DNA: TGCGCCAGCAGCCAGGTACATACCGGGTCCTCCTACGAGCAGTACTTC
D gene: NA; J gene: TRBJ1-5; V gene: TRBV7-2; CDR3 protein: CASSFNRDGQPQHF; CDR3 DNA: TGTGCCAGCAGCTTCAACAGGGACGGTCAGCCCCAGCATTTT
D gene: NA; J gene: TRBJ1-1; V gene: TRBV29-1; CDR3 protein: CSVELGRRNTEAFF; CDR3 DNA: TGCAGCGTTGAGCTTGGCAGAAGGAACACTGAAGCTTTCTTT
D gene: NA; J gene: TRBJ1-6; V gene: TRBV18; CDR3 protein: CASSPANSPLHF; CDR3 DNA: TGTGCCAGCTCACCAGCGAATTCACCCCTCCACTTT
D gene: NA; J gene: TRBJ2-3; V gene: TRBV7-9; CDR3 protein: CASSLTLGTDTQYF; CDR3 DNA: TGTGCCAGCAGCTTAACGCTAGGCACAGATACGCAGTATTTT
D gene: NA; J gene: TRBJ1-2; V gene: TRBV28; CDR3 protein: CASTPLDRFNYGYTF; CDR3 DNA: TGTGCCAGCACCCCCCTGGACAGATTTAACTATGGCTACACCTTC
D gene: TRBD1; J gene: TRBJ2-3; V gene: TRBV28; CDR3 protein: CASSFWSGTGETDTQYF; CDR3 DNA: TGTGCCAGCAGTTTTTGGTCCGGGACAGGGGAGACAGATACGCAGTATTTT
D gene: TRBD1; J gene: TRBJ2-6; V gene: TRBV5-6; CDR3 protein: CASSPTGVGANVLTF; CDR3 DNA: TGTGCCAGCAGCCCGACAGGGGTCGGGGCCAACGTCCTGACTTTC
D gene: NA; J gene: TRBJ1-5; V gene: TRBV7-6; CDR3 protein: CASSLGRDQPQHF; CDR3 DNA: TGTGCCAGCAGCTTAGGGAGGGATCAGCCCCAGCATTTT
D gene: TRBD1; J gene: TRBJ1-1; V gene: TRBV5-1; CDR3 protein: CASSRQGAHTEAFF; CDR3 DNA: TGCGCCAGCAGTCGACAGGGGGCCCACACTGAAGCTTTCTTT
D gene: TRBD2; J gene: TRBJ2-1; V gene: TRBV7-3; CDR3 protein: CASSYLAGGPGNEQFF; CDR3 DNA: TGTGCCAGCAGCTATTTAGCGGGAGGGCCGGGTAATGAGCAGTTCTTC
D gene: NA; J gene: TRBJ1-2; V gene: TRBV27; CDR3 protein: CASSPRPYGYTF; CDR3 DNA: TGTGCCAGCAGTCCCCGTCCTTATGGCTACACCTTC
D gene: NA; J gene: TRBJ1-4; V gene: TRBV9; CDR3 protein: CASSVGVSDMNEKLFF; CDR3 DNA: TGTGCCAGCAGCGTAGGGGTGTCTGACATGAATGAAAAACTGTTTTTT
D gene: TRBD1; J gene: TRBJ1-1; V gene: TRBV25-1; CDR3 protein: CASSDTGTGGTEAFF; CDR3 DNA: TGTGCCAGCAGTGACACCGGGACAGGGGGCACTGAAGCTTTCTTT
D gene: NA; J gene: TRBJ2-2; V gene: TRBV7-8; CDR3 protein: CASSLWRGTGELFF; CDR3 DNA: TGTGCCAGCAGCTTATGGCGCGGGACCGGGGAGCTGTTTTTT
D gene: TRBD2; J gene: TRBJ2-5; V gene: TRBV7-9; CDR3 protein: CASSLAETSGYQETQYF; CDR3 DNA: TGTGCCAGCAGCTTAGCAGAGACTAGCGGCTACCAAGAGACCCAGTACTTC
D gene: TRBD2; J gene: TRBJ2-2; V gene: TRBV5-1; CDR3 protein: CASSGLDANTGELFF; CDR3 DNA: TGCGCCAGCTCGGGACTAGACGCGAACACCGGGGAGCTGTTTTTT
D gene: TRBD1; J gene: TRBJ2-1; V gene: TRBV18; CDR3 protein: CASSLGQGPYNEQFF; CDR3 DNA: TGTGCCAGCTCACTGGGACAGGGGCCCTACAATGAGCAGTTCTTC
D gene: TRBD2; J gene: TRBJ2-1; V gene: TRBV9; CDR3 protein: CASSDDSRASGIEQFF; CDR3 DNA: TGTGCCAGCAGCGATGACTCAAGGGCTAGCGGAATTGAGCAGTTCTTC
D gene: TRBD1; J gene: TRBJ1-2; V gene: TRBV18; CDR3 protein: CASSPGTVANYGYTF; CDR3 DNA: TGTGCCAGCTCACCCGGGACAGTCGCTAACTATGGCTACACCTTC
D gene: TRBD1; J gene: TRBJ2-7; V gene: TRBV11-2; CDR3 protein: CASSSPDRPVYEQYF; CDR3 DNA: TGTGCCAGCAGCTCCCCGGACAGGCCGGTCTACGAGCAGTACTTC
D gene: NA; J gene: TRBJ2-7; V gene: TRBV5-6; CDR3 protein: CASSAGAGARSYEQYF; CDR3 DNA: TGTGCCAGCAGTGCGGGGGCGGGGGCCAGGTCCTACGAGCAGTACTTC
D gene: NA; J gene: TRBJ2-1; V gene: TRBV29-1; CDR3 protein: CSVPNNEQFF; CDR3 DNA: TGCAGCGTTCCAAACAATGAGCAGTTCTTC
D gene: NA; J gene: TRBJ2-2; V gene: TRBV7-7; CDR3 protein: CASSRDRNTGELFF; CDR3 DNA: TGTGCTAGCAGCCGTGACAGGAACACCGGGGAGCTGTTTTTT
D gene: TRBD1; J gene: TRBJ1-5; V gene: TRBV19; CDR3 protein: CASSTTGNGQPQHF; CDR3 DNA: TGTGCCAGTAGCACGACAGGGAATGGTCAGCCTCAGCATTTT
D gene: NA; J gene: TRBJ1-1; V gene: TRBV6-1; CDR3 protein: CASRPGGRNTEAFF; CDR3 DNA: TGTGCCAGCAGGCCCGGGGGAAGGAACACTGAAGCTTTCTTT
D gene: TRBD1; J gene: TRBJ2-7; V gene: TRBV7-9; CDR3 protein: CASSGGQGTDEQYF; CDR3 DNA: TGTGCCAGCAGCGGGGGACAGGGTACCGACGAGCAGTACTTC
D gene: NA; J gene: TRBJ1-5; V gene: TRBV4-1; CDR3 protein: CASSQVSGGSNQPQHF; CDR3 DNA: TGCGCCAGCAGCCAAGTGTCCGGGGGGAGCAATCAGCCCCAGCATTTT
D gene: TRBD1; J gene: TRBJ2-7; V gene: TRBV6-5; CDR3 protein: CASFDRESREQYF; CDR3 DNA: TGTGCCAGCTTTGACAGGGAGTCACGCGAGCAGTACTTC
D gene: TRBD1; J gene: TRBJ1-5; V gene: TRBV4-1; CDR3 protein: CASSAFGTVNQPQHF; CDR3 DNA: TGCGCCAGCAGCGCCTTCGGGACAGTCAATCAGCCCCAGCATTTT
D gene: NA; J gene: TRBJ2-3; V gene: TRBV28; CDR3 protein: CASSLEQGYADTQYF; CDR3 DNA: TGTGCCAGCAGTTTGGAACAGGGTTACGCAGATACGCAGTATTTT
D gene: TRBD1; J gene: TRBJ1-2; V gene: TRBV28; CDR3 protein: CASSHRGGYTF; CDR3 DNA: TGTGCCAGCAGTCACAGGGGTGGCTACACCTTC
D gene: TRBD2; J gene: TRBJ2-5; V gene: TRBV29-1; CDR3 protein: CSGGGAETQYF; CDR3 DNA: TGCAGCGGCGGGGGGGCCGAGACCCAGTACTTC
D gene: NA; J gene: TRBJ2-5; V gene: TRBV7-3; CDR3 protein: CASSQGNQETQYF; CDR3 DNA: TGTGCCAGCAGCCAGGGTAACCAAGAGACCCAGTACTTC
D gene: NA; J gene: TRBJ1-5; V gene: TRBV28; CDR3 protein: CASNYRGQPQHF; CDR3 DNA: TGTGCCAGCAATTACCGGGGTCAGCCCCAGCATTTT